The sequence of this T cell receptor beta chain was determined in a study of shared clonotypes between healthy human individuals. Study-level results: The generation probabilities recorded for non-shared clonotypes fell below those of clonotypes shared by all four donors.

Germline CDR1 KGHSH, CDR2 LQKENI. Between the trimmed V and J ends, which lost 2 bases and 4 bases, there was a span of 14 bases. The CDR3 is 16 amino acids. A remark on this clone: The target antigen is unknown.

The DNA input per sorted-subset replicate PCR was 200 ng, corresponding to roughly 31,000 T cell genomes. Using immunoSEQ multiplex PCR, the repertoire was profiled, and TCRdb retains in-frame clones only, with some absent. The sample carries approximately 2.1 million clones, about 92% recorded once. Among the donors, all were Caucasian adults who lived in Nashville, Tennessee. In the CD4+ fraction, cells were divided into CD45RA+ naive and CD45RA-negative memory subsets. This TCR came from a man aged 18-30 years in good health. Some clones in this sample may be carry-over from other donors' samples. The sequencing input was naive CD4+ T cells from PBMCs. Indicated subset: CD45RA+ positively selected. This chain links TRBV18 with TRBJ1-4, with D perhaps TRBD1 (5 bases). CDR3 in DNA: TGTGCCAGCTCACCAACGGGTGGGGGAAGTAATGAAAAACTGTTTTTT. As protein: CASSPTGGGSNEKLFF.